This T cell receptor beta chain derives from a study of cytomegalovirus exposure and HLA in healthy donors. The overall study: From some 190 million T cells, an earlier analysis saw 90 million to 130 million unique TCR beta sequences. Study results and caveats: Later analysis suggested links between common viral pathogens and several top significant clusters.

Concerning this clone: What it binds is not known.

Vbeta (60) and Jbeta (13) primers were used in the PCR. In the original workflow: Roughly 80 million unique TCR beta chains, roughly 10 million shared, were counted in a later analysis. The table came from immunoSEQ multiplex PCR; TCRdb's copy has only in-frame clones and leaves some out. That table furnishes V, J and clone size, whereas the DNA furnished D and trimming. Of fewer than 75,000 clones listed, 65% to 80% are singletons. This TCR came from a man between 65 and 85 years old in good health and CMV-seronegative. The sequencing sample was made of PBMCs.

The CDR3 region has the DNA TGTGCCAGCAGCTCCTGGACAGGGCCGCCCGTGGAGTACTTC. This gives the protein CASSSWTGPPVEYF. This chain uses TRBV5-5 with TRBJ2-7, with 8 bases lining up with TRBD1. After removal of 3 bases from V and 11 bases from J, the junction contained 13 bases not matched to a gene. Looked up from germline, CDR1 is SGHKS and CDR2 is YYEKEE (reference sequence). The CDR3 consists of 14 residues. Full variable domain (remainder filled in from reference TRBV5-5 and TRBJ2-7): DAGVTQSPTHLIKTRGQQVTLRCSPISGHKSVSWYQQVLGQGPQFIFQYYEKEERGRGNFPDRFSARQFPNYSSELNVNALLLGDSALYLCASSSWTGPPVEYFGPGTRLTVT.